One and the same sample provided the 25 T cell receptor beta chains below, sequenced in a study of human T cells and chemical hapten exposure. MiXCR, applied by TCRdb to the RACE reads, yields one record per CDR3 protein. The sample lists about 130,000 distinct CDR3 sequences; approximately 9% were seen once. Stated time point: healthy volunteer bleed at 2 weeks. Unseparated into fractions, whole blood served as the source from which total RNA was extracted. Sequenced sample: whole blood. The receptors come from a male donor in good health. Some clones in this sample may be carry-over from other donors' samples.

The CDR3 loop reads CASSQMGFTYEQYF. The CDR3 DNA sequence: TGTGCCAGTAGCCAAATGGGATTCACCTACGAGCAGTACTTC. This chain links TRBV19 with TRBJ2-7, with D unclear. Germline CDR1 reads LNHDA; CDR2 reads SQIVND (reference sequence). Deletions cut 6 bases from V and 2 bases from J, with 14 bases between. The CDR3 is 14 amino acids.

The table lists this clonotype with many counts. The chain employs TRBV6-1 and TRBJ2-7, with TRBD2 identical over 10 bases. V shed 7 bases and J 1 base; nucleotides not matched to a gene: 10. CDR1 and CDR2 from the germline V gene are MNHNS and SASEGT. This CDR3 has 16 amino acids. The DNA of the CDR3 is TGTGCCAGCACCCCACGAACTAGCGGGAAATCCTACGAGCAGTACTTC. This sequence encodes CASTPRTSGKSYEQYF.

This clonotype was seen a handful of times. The chain employs TRBV5-1 and TRBJ2-1; D might be TRBD2 (6 bases). This CDR3 region has 13 residues. From germline, CDR1 is SGHRS and CDR2 YFSETQ. Trimming removed 3 bases at V and 10 bases at J, with 14 bases between. CDR3 DNA: TGCGCCAGCAGCTCCGGGACTGGAGGCGAGCAGTTCTTC. Translation gives CASSSGTGGEQFF.

The chain carries TRBV27 and TRBJ2-7; 9 nucleotides line up with TRBD2. The CDR3 consists of 14 residues. V shed 7 bases, J shed 2 bases, and the junction held 6 bases outside the gene matches. Germline assignment: CDR1 MNHEY and CDR2 SMNVEV (reference sequence). The CDR3 nucleotides are TGTGCCAGCATGGGAGCGGGAGGAACCTACGAGCAGTACTTC. Translated, it gives CASMGAGGTYEQYF.

This clonotype was found many times. The V gene is TRBV7-2, the J gene TRBJ2-7; maybe TRBD2 (5 bases). The CDR3 is made up of 13 amino acids. The germline gives CDR1 SGHTA, CDR2 FQGNSA. The ends were cut back, 5 bases at V and 4 bases at J, with 12 bases in the middle. The CDR3 reads CASSPEAGYEQYF. In nucleotides, the CDR3 is TGTGCCAGCAGCCCGGAGGCGGGTTACGAGCAGTACTTC.

A few counts support this clonotype. The CDR3 is CASSNFLRVGPQGETQYF. The CDR3 DNA reads as TGTGCCAGTAGTAACTTCCTCAGGGTGGGTCCACAAGGGGAGACCCAGTACTTC. The genes are TRBV19 and TRBJ2-5; tentatively, D is TRBD1 (5 bases). This CDR3 comprises 18 residues. The ends were cut back, 4 bases at V and 5 bases at J, with 26 bases in the middle. Germline loops: CDR1 LNHDA, CDR2 SQIVND (reference sequence).

The sample holds many counts of this clonotype. The chain joins TRBV5-1 to TRBJ1-1; 10 positions match TRBD1. The junction had 8 bases not matched to a gene; V was cut back by 4 bases and J by 5 bases. The CDR3 covers 15 residues. The germline gives CDR1 SGHRS, CDR2 YFSETQ. The DNA for the CDR3 is TGCGCCAGCAGCCTCGGGACAGGGGCGAATACTGAAGCTTTCTTT. Translated, it gives CASSLGTGANTEAFF.

The chain links TRBV6-6 to TRBJ2-1; D is possibly TRBD1 or TRBD2 (5 bases each). The CDR3 is 16 amino acids. The V end was cut by 0 bases, the J end by 7 bases, with 16 bases between. In germline, CDR1 is MNHNY, CDR2 SVGAGI (reference sequence). The CDR3 nucleotides read TGTGCCAGCAGTTACTCGAGGGACCCCACTCGGAATGAGCAGTTCTTC. It translates to CASSYSRDPTRNEQFF.

On this clonotype itself: This clone may be a read error of a much larger clone one base away. The gene calls are TRBV19 and TRBJ2-2; D call uncertain. Germline CDR1 LNHDA, CDR2 SQIVND (reference sequence). The CDR3 contains 11 residues. The CDR3 spells CASGIPRELFF. For the CDR3, the DNA is TGTGCCAGTGGTATACCGCGGGAGCTGTTTTTT.

The sample holds a few counts of this clonotype. An end of the junction differs from the germline gene, which may be a read error. The rearrangement links TRBV29-1 to TRBJ1-2; D unresolved. This CDR3 spans 11 amino acids. Germline CDR1 reads SQVTM; CDR2 reads ANQGSEA. CDR3 protein: CSGVEGNGYAF. The CDR3 bases are TGCAGCGGGGTGGAAGGGAATGGCTACGCCTTC. The full variable domain, rest sourced from reference TRBV29-1 and TRBJ1-2, is SAVISQKPSRDICQRGTSLTIQCQVDSQVTMMFWYRQQPGQSLTLIATANQGSEATYESGFVIDKFPISRPNLTFSTLTVSNMSPEDSSIYLCSGVEGNGYAFGSGTRLTVV.

The rearrangement joins TRBV7-3 to TRBJ2-1, with 8 positions matching TRBD2. V was clipped by 5 bases and J by 3 bases; unmatched bases: 6. Looked up from germline, CDR1 is SGHTA and CDR2 is FQGTGA. The CDR3 contains 15 residues. In DNA form, the CDR3 reads TGTGCCAGCAGCCCAACCGGGACTAGCTACAATGAGCAGTTCTTC. Amino acids: CASSPTGTSYNEQFF.

This clonotype was seen more than once but under ten times. The rearrangement joins TRBV20-1 to TRBJ2-3; the match to TRBD2 covers 8 bases. The CDR3 loop spans 12 amino acids. The junction had 1 base not matched to a gene; V was cut back by 3 bases and J by 5 bases. CDR1 is DFQATT, CDR2 SNEGSKA, per germline (reference sequence). CDR3 in amino acids: CSASGGEDTQYF. DNA for the CDR3: TGCAGTGCTAGCGGGGGGGAAGATACGCAGTATTTT.

This clonotype appeared a few times. This chain connects TRBV5-4 to TRBJ2-7; D remains ambiguous. In germline, CDR1 is SGHNT, CDR2 YYREEE (reference sequence). This CDR3 region has 12 residues. V shed 5 bases and J shed 3 bases, with 9 bases lying between them. The CDR3 is CASRSDDYEQYF. The CDR3 bases are TGTGCCAGCAGGTCCGATGACTACGAGCAGTACTTC.

This chain connects TRBV7-9 to TRBJ1-1, with TRBD1 matching over 7 bases. V was clipped by 4 bases and J by 7 bases; unmatched bases: 6. The CDR3 contains 13 residues. The germline V gene encodes CDR1 SEHNR and CDR2 FQNEAQ (reference sequence). For the CDR3, the DNA is TGTGCCAGCAGCTCCTTCCGGGACAGTGAAGCTTTCTTT. It is translated as CASSSFRDSEAFF.

J is TRBJ2-1 and V is TRBV2; D is undetermined. The CDR3 is made up of 16 amino acids. Germline CDR1 reads SNHLY; CDR2 reads FYNNEI. V dropped 6 bases and J dropped 11 bases, with 26 bases sitting between them. The CDR3 sequence: CASRVTDGRKNEKQFF. CDR3 in DNA: TGTGCCAGCAGGGTTACGGACGGTAGGAAGAATGAGAAGCAGTTCTTC.

This clonotype was seen repeatedly, ten times or more. The DNA for the CDR3 is TGTGCCAGCAGTTTATACCAGGGTCCAGGTGAGCAGTTCTTC. It yields the protein CASSLYQGPGEQFF. This chain uses TRBV27 with TRBJ2-1; the D gene is possibly TRBD1 (5 bases). V shed 1 base and J shed 9 bases, with 13 bases lying between them. Per germline, CDR1 MNHEY and CDR2 SMNVEV (reference sequence). This CDR3 region has 14 residues.

This clonotype was counted a few times. The chain employs TRBV6-6 and TRBJ1-4; no clear D. The V and J ends lost 2 bases and 7 bases respectively, with 17 bases between them. Germline V gene data show CDR1 as MNHNY and CDR2 as SVGAGI (reference sequence). The CDR3 is 16 amino acids. CDR3 nucleotides: TGTGCCAGCAGTTACAACTTAAACTCAAGGAGTGAAAAACTGTTTTTT. It is translated as CASSYNLNSRSEKLFF.

This clonotype was seen only a few times. The V and J genes are TRBV5-4 and TRBJ2-1; 9 nucleotides line up with TRBD2. The CDR3 covers 16 residues. The V segment lost 4 bases and the J segment 5 bases; nucleotides outside the gene matches: 10. Looked up from germline, CDR1 is SGHNT and CDR2 is YYREEE (reference sequence). The DNA of the CDR3 is TGTGCCAGCAGCACCCGGCGGCGGGGGGGCCACAATGAGCAGTTCTTC. It specifies CASSTRRRGGHNEQFF. The full variable domain, rest sourced from reference TRBV5-4 and TRBJ2-1, is ETGVTQSPTHLIKTRGQQVTLRCSSQSGHNTVSWYQQALGQGPQFIFQYYREEENGRGNFPPRFSGLQFPNYSSELNVNALELDDSALYLCASSTRRRGGHNEQFFGPGTRLTVL.

This clonotype was found many times. The chain recombines TRBV5-1 with TRBJ2-5; D uncertain. From germline, CDR1 is SGHRS and CDR2 YFSETQ. Trimming took off 2 bases at V and 0 bases at J, with 8 bases between the two ends. The CDR3 runs 14 residues. The CDR3 DNA is TGCGCCAGCAGCTTCAGCACTTACCAAGAGACCCAGTACTTC. Its protein is CASSFSTYQETQYF.

This clonotype was counted at least ten times. The DNA for the CDR3 is TGTGCCAGCAGCTTAGTCCTAGCGGGAGGGCGAGAGACCCAGTACTTC. Its protein product is CASSLVLAGGRETQYF. The rearrangement joins TRBV7-2 to TRBJ2-5; TRBD2 matches 12 bases. This CDR3 region has 16 residues. Trimming took 1 base from V and 4 from J; bases not matched to a gene: 4. Looked up from germline, CDR1 is SGHTA and CDR2 is FQGNSA.

The chain links TRBV11-3 to TRBJ2-1; 10 nucleotides align to TRBD1. The CDR3 loop spans 14 amino acids. Germline CDR1 is SGHNT and CDR2 is YENEEA. J was trimmed by 9 bases and V by 5 bases; bases with no gene match: 7. For the CDR3, the DNA is TGTGCCAGCAGCAGCAGACAGGGGGCGGGTGAGCAGTTCTTC. Amino acid sequence: CASSSRQGAGEQFF.

The chain joins TRBV19 to TRBJ1-5; D not certain. V was trimmed by 4 bases and J by 0 bases, leaving 10 bases between them. The CDR3 contains 15 residues. CDR1 and CDR2 (germline): LNHDA, SQIVND (reference sequence). The CDR3 here is CASSTRLNSNQPQHF. The DNA for the CDR3 is TGTGCCAGTAGTACCCGACTGAATAGCAATCAGCCCCAGCATTTT.

This clonotype was recorded a few times. The chain recombines TRBV6-5 with TRBJ1-6; D is ambiguous. Germline lookup yields CDR1 MNHEY and CDR2 SVGAGI. The CDR3 totals 14 residues. The germline V and J ends were trimmed by 8 bases and 14 bases, with 22 bases remaining between them. Here the CDR3 reads CASRNVDIFQTLHF. DNA of the CDR3: TGTGCCAGCCGGAATGTCGACATCTTTCAAACCCTCCACTTT.

This rearrangement joins TRBV5-1 to TRBJ2-6, with TRBD1 identical over 7 bases. V was clipped by 4 bases and J by 0 bases; unmatched bases: 4. The germline V gene encodes CDR1 SGHRS and CDR2 YFSETQ. This CDR3 region has 16 residues. The CDR3 region is CASSATGFSGANVLTF. The CDR3 region has the DNA TGCGCCAGCAGCGCGACAGGGTTCTCTGGGGCCAACGTCCTGACTTTC.

The chain uses TRBV5-6 and TRBJ2-2; D is possibly TRBD1 or TRBD2 (6 bases each). V lost 4 bases and J 7 bases, leaving 20 bases between the germline ends. Looked up from germline, CDR1 is SGHDT and CDR2 is YYEEEE. CDR3 length: 16 residues. The CDR3 protein is CASSLWGRGPSGELFF. CDR3 in DNA: TGTGCCAGCAGCCTCTGGGGCCGGGGGCCAAGCGGGGAGCTGTTTTTT.